The rows below give T cell receptor beta chains drawn from one sample of a study of Graves' ophthalmopathy and Graves' hyperthyroidism. Each CDR3 protein gets one entry after TCRdb re-called the multiplex PCR reads with MiXCR. This sample has about 1.2 million distinct CDR3 sequences, with less than 45% found just once. Sequenced input: peripheral blood or thyroid tissue (not recorded which). The origin of the receptors is an adult man with Graves' hyperthyroidism. The CDR3 runs from the conserved cysteine through the conserved F or W. Fields, in order: CDR3 protein, CDR3 DNA, D gene, V gene, clone size, J gene. A D gene is named only where the DNA matches it firmly. Only some rows state a clone size, as once, few, many or a class for expanded clones.

CDR3aa: CASSSPGTGAQDTEAFF
CDR3nt: TGCGCCAGCAGCTCCCCCGGGACAGGGGCGCAAGACACTGAGGCTTTCTTT
d_gene: TRBD1
v_gene: TRBV9
abundance: .
j_gene: TRBJ1-1

CDR3aa: CASSQGPGQTTYGYTF
CDR3nt: TGCGCCAGCAGCCAAGGACCGGGACAGACAACTTATGGCTACACCTTC
d_gene: TRBD1
v_gene: TRBV4-1
abundance: few
j_gene: TRBJ1-2

CDR3aa: CASRFEGQGPPLHF
CDR3nt: TGCGCCAGCAGATTCGAGGGACAGGGGCCACCCCTCCACTTT
d_gene: TRBD1
v_gene: TRBV5-1
abundance: .
j_gene: TRBJ1-6

CDR3aa: CSASFAGQETQYF
CDR3nt: TGCAGTGCTAGCTTTGCGGGGCAAGAGACCCAGTACTTC
d_gene: .
v_gene: TRBV20-1
abundance: many
j_gene: TRBJ2-5

CDR3aa: CSARELAGEVETQYF
CDR3nt: TGCAGTGCTAGAGAGCTAGCGGGAGAAGTAGAGACCCAGTACTTC
d_gene: TRBD2
v_gene: TRBV20-1
abundance: few
j_gene: TRBJ2-5

CDR3aa: CASSADSTYYGYTF
CDR3nt: TGTGCCAGCAGTGCCGACAGCACATACTATGGCTACACCTTC
d_gene: .
v_gene: TRBV12-3/TRBV12-4
abundance: few
j_gene: TRBJ1-2

CDR3aa: CASSELTGREAFF
CDR3nt: TGCGCCAGCAGTGAGTTAACAGGACGTGAAGCTTTCTTT
d_gene: .
v_gene: TRBV10-2
abundance: many
j_gene: TRBJ1-1

CDR3aa: CSVEDRAETQYF
CDR3nt: TGCAGCGTTGAGGACAGGGCAGAGACCCAGTACTTC
d_gene: TRBD1
v_gene: TRBV29-1
abundance: .
j_gene: TRBJ2-5

CDR3aa: CASSVATTTSGVGETQYF
CDR3nt: TGTGCCAGCAGCGTAGCTACGACGACTAGCGGGGTAGGAGAGACCCAGTACTTC
d_gene: TRBD2
v_gene: TRBV9
abundance: .
j_gene: TRBJ2-5

CDR3aa: CASAIGQGHTEAFF
CDR3nt: TGCGCTAGCGCCATCGGACAGGGTCACACTGAAGCTTTCTTT
d_gene: TRBD1
v_gene: TRBV5-1
abundance: few
j_gene: TRBJ1-1

CDR3aa: CASSVGLADLNTEAFF
CDR3nt: TGTGCCAGCAGCGTAGGCCTGGCTGATTTGAACACTGAAGCTTTCTTT
d_gene: .
v_gene: TRBV7-9
abundance: .
j_gene: TRBJ1-1

CDR3aa: CASSIGGPQHF
CDR3nt: TGTGCCAGTAGTATCGGGGGGCCCCAGCATTTT
d_gene: .
v_gene: TRBV19
abundance: .
j_gene: TRBJ1-5

CDR3aa: CAISDPGGGTNEKLFF
CDR3nt: TGTGCCATCAGTGACCCAGGGGGGGGCACTAATGAAAAACTGTTTTTT
d_gene: TRBD1
v_gene: TRBV10-3
abundance: few
j_gene: TRBJ1-4

CDR3aa: CSAGQNDGRETQYF
CDR3nt: TGCAGTGCCGGACAGAACGACGGGCGAGAGACCCAGTACTTC
d_gene: .
v_gene: TRBV20-1
abundance: .
j_gene: TRBJ2-5

CDR3aa: CASSKGLLIRRSPLHF
CDR3nt: TGTGCCAGCAGCAAAGGACTTCTCATAAGGCGATCACCCCTCCACTTT
d_gene: .
v_gene: TRBV7-9
abundance: many
j_gene: TRBJ1-6

CDR3aa: CASSDLRGTGGYEQYF
CDR3nt: TGTGCCAGCAGTGATCTTCGGGGGACAGGGGGCTACGAGCAGTACTTC
d_gene: TRBD1
v_gene: TRBV2
abundance: many
j_gene: TRBJ2-7

CDR3aa: CANSGTGTSYEQYF
CDR3nt: TGTGCCAACAGCGGAACCGGGACTTCCTACGAGCAGTACTTC
d_gene: .
v_gene: TRBV5-1
abundance: .
j_gene: TRBJ2-7

CDR3aa: CASSLESEAQYF
CDR3nt: TGCGCCAGCAGCTTGGAATCAGAGGCCCAGTACTTC
d_gene: .
v_gene: TRBV5-1
abundance: .
j_gene: TRBJ2-5

CDR3aa: CASSWQGGGYTF
CDR3nt: TGCGCCAGCAGCTGGCAGGGGGGGGGCTACACCTTC
d_gene: TRBD1
v_gene: TRBV5-1
abundance: .
j_gene: TRBJ1-2

CDR3aa: CASSGNRGTGNQPQHF
CDR3nt: TGTGCCAGCAGCGGAAACAGGGGAACGGGCAATCAGCCCCAGCATTTT
d_gene: TRBD1
v_gene: TRBV5-1
abundance: few
j_gene: TRBJ1-5

CDR3aa: CASSVAAGDTEAFF
CDR3nt: TGTGCCAGCAGCGTAGCTGCAGGGGACACTGAAGCTTTCTTT
d_gene: .
v_gene: TRBV9
abundance: .
j_gene: TRBJ1-1

CDR3aa: CASSVGGRVKQESQYF
CDR3nt: TGTGCCAGCAGCGTAGGCGGGCGGGTAAAACAAGAGAGCCAGTACTTC
d_gene: .
v_gene: TRBV9
abundance: .
j_gene: TRBJ2-5

CDR3aa: CASSRRDQEQYF
CDR3nt: TGCGCCAGCAGCAGGAGGGACCAAGAGCAGTATTTC
d_gene: .
v_gene: TRBV5-1
abundance: .
j_gene: TRBJ2-7

CDR3aa: CSVEVAGSSYEQYF
CDR3nt: TGCAGCGTTGAAGTCGCGGGGAGCTCCTACGAGCAGTACTTC
d_gene: .
v_gene: TRBV29-1
abundance: many
j_gene: TRBJ2-7

CDR3aa: CSARLSGDLNFQETQYF
CDR3nt: TGCAGTGCTAGATTGTCTGGGGACCTAAACTTCCAAGAGACCCAGTACTTC
d_gene: .
v_gene: TRBV20-1
abundance: few
j_gene: TRBJ2-5

CDR3aa: CASSLGSRDTAAGELFF
CDR3nt: TGTGCCAGCAGTTTAGGGTCGAGGGACACGGCGGCTGGGGAGCTGTTTTTT
d_gene: .
v_gene: TRBV12-3/TRBV12-4
abundance: .
j_gene: TRBJ2-2

CDR3aa: CASTISPGSTYEQYF
CDR3nt: TGTGCCAGTACCATAAGCCCAGGGAGTACCTACGAGCAGTACTTC
d_gene: .
v_gene: TRBV19
abundance: .
j_gene: TRBJ2-7

CDR3aa: CSVEGDTDYGYTF
CDR3nt: TGTAGCGTTGAAGGGGACACCGACTATGGCTACACCTTC
d_gene: .
v_gene: TRBV29-1
abundance: .
j_gene: TRBJ1-2

CDR3aa: CASSPERRTEAFF
CDR3nt: TGCGCCAGCAGCCCAGAACGGAGGACAGAAGCTTTCTTT
d_gene: .
v_gene: TRBV7-2
abundance: once
j_gene: TRBJ1-1

CDR3aa: CASNLYGQEAFF
CDR3nt: TGTGCCAGTAATCTCTATGGACAAGAAGCTTTCTTT
d_gene: .
v_gene: TRBV19
abundance: many
j_gene: TRBJ1-1

CDR3aa: CATSDSRVQVGYTF
CDR3nt: TGTGCCACCAGTGATTCCAGGGTACAAGTGGGCTACACCTTC
d_gene: .
v_gene: TRBV24-1
abundance: many
j_gene: TRBJ1-2

CDR3aa: CASSLGESGTYGEKLFF
CDR3nt: TGTGCCAGCAGTTTGGGTGAATCCGGGACTTACGGTGAAAAACTGTTTTTT
d_gene: .
v_gene: TRBV12-3/TRBV12-4
abundance: few
j_gene: TRBJ1-4

CDR3aa: CASSYPDIYNSPLHF
CDR3nt: TGTGCCAGCAGTTATCCGGACATCTATAATTCACCCCTCCACTTT
d_gene: .
v_gene: TRBV12-3/TRBV12-4
abundance: .
j_gene: TRBJ1-6

CDR3aa: CSARVGGQTEAFF
CDR3nt: TGCAGTGCTAGAGTCGGGGGCCAGACTGAAGCTTTCTTT
d_gene: .
v_gene: TRBV20-1
abundance: many
j_gene: TRBJ1-1

CDR3aa: CASSRGLAGANQEAQYF
CDR3nt: TGTGCCAGCAGCCGTGGACTAGCGGGAGCGAACCAAGAGGCCCAGTACTTC
d_gene: TRBD2
v_gene: TRBV7-9
abundance: once
j_gene: TRBJ2-5

CDR3aa: CASSLGIIRAEAFF
CDR3nt: TGTGCCAGCTCGTTGGGGATCATAAGGGCTGAAGCTTTCTTT
d_gene: .
v_gene: TRBV7-9
abundance: .
j_gene: TRBJ1-1

CDR3aa: CASSVGGSRSHYGYTF
CDR3nt: TGTGCCAGCAGCGTAGGAGGTTCTCGGTCCCACTATGGCTACACCTTC
d_gene: .
v_gene: TRBV9
abundance: .
j_gene: TRBJ1-2

CDR3aa: CASKRIPYEQYF
CDR3nt: TGTGCCAGTAAACGCATCCCCTACGAGCAGTACTTC
d_gene: .
v_gene: TRBV19
abundance: many
j_gene: TRBJ2-7

CDR3aa: CARSPGPYEQYF
CDR3nt: TGTGCCAGAAGCCCGGGACCATACGAGCAGTACTTC
d_gene: .
v_gene: TRBV7-9
abundance: .
j_gene: TRBJ2-7

CDR3aa: CASSPNAGTAYEQYF
CDR3nt: TGTGCCAGCAGCCCCAATGCTGGGACAGCCTACGAGCAGTACTTC
d_gene: TRBD1
v_gene: TRBV25-1
abundance: .
j_gene: TRBJ2-7

CDR3aa: CASSKRRGSGANVLTF
CDR3nt: TGTGCCAGCAGTAAACGCCGGGGGTCTGGGGCCAACGTCCTGACTTTC
d_gene: .
v_gene: TRBV25-1
abundance: .
j_gene: TRBJ2-6

CDR3aa: CSARDVGSYGYTF
CDR3nt: TGCAGTGCTAGAGATGTCGGGTCCTATGGCTACACCTTC
d_gene: .
v_gene: TRBV20-1
abundance: many
j_gene: TRBJ1-2

CDR3aa: CASSPRAAPYGYTF
CDR3nt: TGTGCCAGCAGTCCCAGGGCAGCCCCATATGGCTACACCTTC
d_gene: .
v_gene: TRBV12-3/TRBV12-4
abundance: many
j_gene: TRBJ1-2

CDR3aa: CASSLVGGGGRAADQYF
CDR3nt: TGTGCCAGCAGCTTAGTCGGCGGGGGGGGGCGGGCTGCCGACCAGTACTTC
d_gene: TRBD2
v_gene: TRBV7-2
abundance: .
j_gene: TRBJ2-5

CDR3aa: CATSPRTGANTEAFF
CDR3nt: TGTGCCACCAGCCCCCGAACAGGGGCTAACACTGAAGCTTTCTTT
d_gene: TRBD1
v_gene: TRBV15
abundance: .
j_gene: TRBJ1-1

CDR3aa: CTSTAGGPQGEAFF
CDR3nt: TGTACCAGTACGGCGGGAGGGCCCCAAGGAGAAGCTTTCTTT
d_gene: .
v_gene: TRBV19
abundance: .
j_gene: TRBJ1-1

CDR3aa: CASSLPEDGELFF
CDR3nt: TGTGCCAGCAGTTTACCTGAGGACGGGGAGCTGTTTTTT
d_gene: .
v_gene: TRBV28
abundance: .
j_gene: TRBJ2-2

CDR3aa: CATITATNEKLFF
CDR3nt: TGTGCCACCATCACTGCAACTAATGAAAAACTGTTTTTT
d_gene: .
v_gene: TRBV2
abundance: few
j_gene: TRBJ1-4

CDR3aa: CASSLVTSGSLVAGELFF
CDR3nt: TGTGCCAGCAGCTTAGTCACTAGCGGGAGCCTCGTCGCCGGGGAGCTGTTTTTT
d_gene: TRBD2
v_gene: TRBV11-2
abundance: many
j_gene: TRBJ2-2

CDR3aa: CASSIRQVASTGELFF
CDR3nt: TGTGCCAGTAGTATCAGACAAGTTGCCAGCACCGGGGAGCTGTTTTTT
d_gene: .
v_gene: TRBV19
abundance: many
j_gene: TRBJ2-2

CDR3aa: CASTGQVSATNEKLFF
CDR3nt: TGTGCCAGCACTGGACAGGTGTCGGCAACTAATGAAAAACTGTTTTTT
d_gene: TRBD1
v_gene: TRBV12-3/TRBV12-4
abundance: .
j_gene: TRBJ1-4

CDR3aa: CATLASYEQYF
CDR3nt: TGCGCCACCTTAGCGTCCTACGAGCAGTACTTC
d_gene: .
v_gene: TRBV10-2
abundance: many
j_gene: TRBJ2-7

CDR3aa: CASSQVGAEGDEAFF
CDR3nt: TGCGCCAGCAGCCAAGTAGGGGCTGAGGGAGATGAAGCTTTCTTT
d_gene: .
v_gene: TRBV4-3
abundance: few
j_gene: TRBJ1-1

CDR3aa: CASSPSQTRGYEQYF
CDR3nt: TGTGCCAGCAGCCCGAGTCAGACTAGGGGCTACGAGCAGTACTTC
d_gene: .
v_gene: TRBV7-9
abundance: many
j_gene: TRBJ2-7